The rows below give T cell receptor beta chains drawn from one sample of a study of blood T cell repertoires in COVID-19. Produced via immunoSEQ multiplex PCR; TCRdb's table is partial and in-frame only. The sample consists of 150,000 or so clones, over 75% of them appearing once. The sequencing sample was made of peripheral blood. The source of these receptors is a man aged 55 to 70 who had recovered from COVID-19. Each CDR3 is given with its conserved first and last residue. D genes are given only for firm matches. For some rows the clone size is stated as once, few or many, or as a class when expanded; others skip it.

size: NA; D: NA; J: TRBJ2-3; V: TRBV11-2; CDR3: CASSLDYGGLTDTQYF; DNA: TGTGCCAGCAGCTTAGATTACGGGGGTCTCACAGATACGCAGTATTTT
size: NA; D: NA; J: TRBJ1-3; V: TRBV21-1; CDR3: CASNASGNGNTIYF; DNA: TGTGCCAGCAACGCTTCAGGGAACGGAAACACCATATATTTT
size: NA; D: TRBD2; J: TRBJ2-3; V: TRBV7-3; CDR3: CASSLNRGGATDTQYF; DNA: TGTGCCAGCAGCTTAAATCGGGGGGGAGCAACAGATACGCAGTATTTT
size: NA; D: NA; J: TRBJ2-3; V: TRBV6-6; CDR3: CASSYSHSTDTQYF; DNA: TGTGCCAGCAGTTACTCCCATAGCACAGATACGCAGTATTTT
size: NA; D: TRBD1; J: TRBJ1-6; V: TRBV7-8; CDR3: CASSLEGTANSPLHF; DNA: TGTGCCAGCAGCTTAGAGGGGACAGCTAATTCACCCCTCCACTTT
size: NA; D: NA; J: TRBJ2-7; V: TRBV12-3/TRBV12-4; CDR3: CASSPHSRDEQYF; DNA: TGTGCCAGCAGCCCTCATTCGCGGGACGAGCAGTACTTC
size: NA; D: NA; J: TRBJ2-1; V: TRBV6-6; CDR3: CASRVQVAVGHNEQFF; DNA: TGTGCCAGCCGAGTCCAAGTGGCGGTGGGGCACAATGAGCAGTTCTTC
size: NA; D: TRBD1; J: TRBJ2-3; V: TRBV5-1; CDR3: CASSLAGTGYTDTQYF; DNA: TGCGCCAGCAGCTTGGCCGGGACAGGGTACACAGATACGCAGTATTTT
size: few; D: TRBD1; J: TRBJ2-7; V: TRBV7-3; CDR3: CASSLQGSIISYEQYF; DNA: TGTGCCAGCAGCCTACAGGGGTCCATAATCTCCTACGAGCAGTACTTC
size: NA; D: NA; J: TRBJ1-3; V: TRBV7-8; CDR3: CASSFGSAATSGNTIYF; DNA: TGTGCCAGCAGCTTCGGGTCGGCGGCAACCTCTGGAAACACCATATATTTT
size: once; D: NA; J: TRBJ1-1; V: TRBV7-2; CDR3: CASSQRGLNTEAFF; DNA: TGTGCCAGCAGCCAACGGGGGTTGAACACTGAAGCTTTCTTT
size: NA; D: TRBD2; J: TRBJ2-1; V: TRBV20-1; CDR3: CSASVGGFDNEQFF; DNA: TGCAGTGCTAGTGTCGGGGGGTTTGACAATGAGCAGTTCTTC
size: NA; D: NA; J: TRBJ1-1; V: TRBV5-1; CDR3: CASSLGGSVRNTEAFF; DNA: TGCGCCAGCAGCTTGGGAGGTTCGGTCAGGAACACTGAAGCTTTCTTT
size: NA; D: NA; J: TRBJ1-1; V: TRBV20-1; CDR3: CSARGAREAFF; DNA: TGCAGTGCTAGAGGGGCCCGGGAAGCTTTCTTT
size: NA; D: NA; J: TRBJ1-2; V: TRBV4-1; CDR3: CASSQERENYGYTF; DNA: TGCGCCAGCAGCCAAGAGCGGGAAAACTATGGCTACACCTTC
size: NA; D: TRBD1; J: TRBJ1-1; V: TRBV3-1/TRBV3-2; CDR3: CASSQRGRDTEAFF; DNA: TGTGCCAGCAGTCAAAGGGGGCGAGATACTGAAGCTTTCTTT
size: NA; D: NA; J: TRBJ1-6; V: TRBV28; CDR3: CASYSRQGLSYNSPLHF; DNA: TGTGCCAGCTATAGTCGGCAGGGGCTATCGTATAATTCACCCCTCCACTTT
size: NA; D: NA; J: TRBJ1-5; V: TRBV5-8; CDR3: CASSLAGNQPQHF; DNA: TGTGCCAGCAGCTTGGCCGGGAATCAGCCCCAGCATTTT
size: NA; D: TRBD1; J: TRBJ1-2; V: TRBV12-3/TRBV12-4; CDR3: CASSWDRTVGYTF; DNA: TGTGCCAGCAGTTGGGACAGGACGGTGGGCTACACCTTC
size: many; D: NA; J: TRBJ2-1; V: TRBV7-9; CDR3: CASSLFSGRGEEQFF; DNA: TGTGCCAGCAGCCTCTTCTCTGGCAGGGGTGAGGAGCAGTTCTTC
size: few; D: TRBD1; J: TRBJ2-7; V: TRBV7-9; CDR3: CASSSGTGFYEQYF; DNA: TGTGCCAGCAGCTCCGGGACAGGGTTCTACGAGCAGTACTTC
size: NA; D: NA; J: TRBJ1-1; V: TRBV9; CDR3: CASSVASSAAEAFF; DNA: TGTGCCAGCAGCGTAGCCTCATCGGCGGCTGAAGCTTTCTTT
size: NA; D: TRBD2; J: TRBJ2-3; V: TRBV10-2; CDR3: CASSESFQAGMDTQYF; DNA: TGCGCCAGCAGTGAGTCTTTCCAAGCGGGGATGGATACGCAGTATTTT
size: NA; D: NA; J: TRBJ2-7; V: TRBV24-1; CDR3: CATSGQDRSYEQYF; DNA: TGTGCCACCAGTGGACAGGACCGATCCTACGAGCAGTACTTC
size: NA; D: NA; J: TRBJ1-1; V: TRBV27; CDR3: CASRINTEAFF; DNA: TGTGCCAGCCGTATAAACACTGAAGCTTTCTTT
size: NA; D: TRBD1; J: TRBJ2-1; V: TRBV9; CDR3: CASSRIVLGQDEQFF; DNA: TGTGCCAGCAGCCGTATTGTATTGGGACAGGATGAGCAGTTCTTC
size: NA; D: NA; J: TRBJ2-1; V: TRBV6-5; CDR3: CASRQSGTYYNEQFF; DNA: TGTGCCAGCAGACAATCCGGGACTTACTACAATGAGCAGTTCTTC
size: NA; D: NA; J: TRBJ1-4; V: TRBV6-1; CDR3: CASSEASGDGEKLFF; DNA: TGTGCCAGCAGTGAAGCGTCGGGTGATGGTGAAAAACTGTTTTTT
size: NA; D: TRBD1; J: TRBJ1-3; V: TRBV19; CDR3: CASSKGTANSGNTIYF; DNA: TGTGCCAGTAGTAAAGGGACAGCTAACTCTGGAAACACCATATATTTT
size: once; D: TRBD1; J: TRBJ2-2; V: TRBV6-5; CDR3: CASRGDRVRPGELFF; DNA: TGTGCCAGTCGGGGGGACAGGGTGCGACCCGGGGAGCTGTTTTTT